This T cell receptor beta chain was captured by sequencing in a study of T cell changes during pregnancy in multiple sclerosis. This table comes from immunoSEQ multiplex PCR, and its TCRdb copy is limited to in-frame clones, with some not included. The profile shows about 44,000 clones, approximately 90% of them singletons. The length of the CDR3 is 15 residues. CDR1 and CDR2 (germline): SGHTA, FQGNSA. The V end was cut by 1 base, the J end by 1 base, with 10 bases between. The sequence came from a female donor with multiple sclerosis, enrolled in a pregnancy study. This sequence joins TRBV7-2 and TRBJ1-1; perhaps TRBD1 as D (5 bases). The sample here was CD4+ T cells from peripheral blood mononuclear cells, taken before pregnancy. The CDR3 protein is CASSLGRGGNTEAFF. CDR3 DNA sequence: TGTGCCAGCAGCTTAGGCCGGGGGGGGAACACTGAAGCTTTCTTT. The full variable domain, in which reference TRBV7-2 and TRBJ1-1 provide the parts outside the CDR3, is GAGVSQSPSNKVTEKGKDVELRCDPISGHTALYWYRQSLGQGLEFLIYFQGNSAPDKSGLPSDRFSAERTGGSVSTLTIQRTQQEDSAVYLCASSLGRGGNTEAFFGQGTRLTVV.